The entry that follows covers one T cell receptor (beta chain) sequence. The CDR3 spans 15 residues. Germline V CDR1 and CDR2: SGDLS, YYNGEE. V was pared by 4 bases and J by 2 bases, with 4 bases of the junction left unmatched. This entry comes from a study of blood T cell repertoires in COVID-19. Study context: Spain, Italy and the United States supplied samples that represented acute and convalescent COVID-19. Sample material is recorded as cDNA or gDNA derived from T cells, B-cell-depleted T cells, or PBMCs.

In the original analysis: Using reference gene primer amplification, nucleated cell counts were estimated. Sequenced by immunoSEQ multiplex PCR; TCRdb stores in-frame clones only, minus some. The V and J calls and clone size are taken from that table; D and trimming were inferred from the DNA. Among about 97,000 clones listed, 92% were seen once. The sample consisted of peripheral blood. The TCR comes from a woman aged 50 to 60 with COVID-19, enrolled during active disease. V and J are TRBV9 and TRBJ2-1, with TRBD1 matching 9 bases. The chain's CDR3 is CASSLGTGTYNEQFF. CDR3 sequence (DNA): TGTGCCAGCAGCTTAGGGACAGGGACCTACAATGAGCAGTTCTTC.